The source of this T cell receptor (beta chain) is a study of PD-1 blockade in classical Hodgkin lymphoma. Study observations and caveats: Complete responders entered with baseline diversity on par with newly diagnosed patients, the results showed. CD4+ but not CD8+ TCR diversity rose significantly by C4D1.

The time point denotes: cycle 4 day 1 (C4D1), after less than 7 weeks of nivolumab. With no exception, relapse followed autologous stem cell transplantation in all patients, and brentuximab vedotin exposure varied. Under best response, outcomes were complete response, partial response or progressive disease. About this clone: The antigen remains unidentified.

Profiled with immunoSEQ multiplex PCR; TCRdb holds only in-frame clones, not every one. The sample records several thousand clones, roughly 85% being singletons. Germline loops: CDR1 LNHNV, CDR2 YYDKDF (reference sequence). Trimming stripped 0 bases from V and 2 bases from J, with 9 bases between. CDR3 size: 15 residues. The sequence was collected from a human donor with classical Hodgkin lymphoma. The specimen was peripheral blood mononuclear cells (PBMCs), collected before the fourth cycle of nivolumab. The chain couples TRBV15 to TRBJ2-3, with D possibly being TRBD1 or TRBD2 (6 bases each). The CDR3 protein is CATSRDGGHTDTQYF. CDR3 in DNA: TGTGCCACCAGCAGAGATGGGGGGCACACAGATACGCAGTATTTT.